This T cell receptor (beta chain) was documented in a study of T cell clonality in common variable immunodeficiency. The study, taken as a whole, reports: TCRbeta clonality was increased in CVID versus healthy controls. CVID subjects shared fewer TCRbeta clones than healthy controls did. CVID patient heterogeneity limited repertoire-clinical complication correlations. In common variable immunodeficiency, TCR beta chains reportedly carried fewer deletions and N-nucleotide insertions.

This clone occurred many times. As yet, its antigen is unknown. With the read ending 3 residues before the CDR3 end, the germline J gene is used to fill in that end. Data came from immunoSEQ multiplex PCR; TCRdb stores just in-frame clones and leaves some out. This sample has tens of thousands of clones, each found more than once. The germline gives CDR1 SEHNR, CDR2 FQNEAQ (reference sequence). The CDR3 has 13 residues. Between the trimmed V and J ends, which lost 5 bases and 3 bases, there was a span of 10 bases. V is TRBV7-9 and J is TRBJ1-1; D uncertain. The clonotype was recovered from a person aged 18 to 75 in good health. Sequencing was done on a sample of peripheral blood mononuclear cells. The DNA read from the CDR3 is TGTGCCAGCAGCCTAAACAGTTACACTGAA. This translates into CASSLNSYTE. The whole CDR3 is CASSLNSYTEAFF.